Sequencing of this T cell receptor (beta chain) was carried out in a study of blood T cells in healthy people across ages. Study results and caveats: Researchers deemed the diversity estimates from one million T cells underestimates. Unsorted PBMCs ruled out conclusive naive versus antigen-experienced comparison.

A remark on this clonotype: Its antigen is unidentified.

Using a J-beta primer mix together with a sample-barcoded 5' primer, a second PCR was run for about 7 to 12 cycles. Each of the samples gave a minimum of 2.5 million paired-end reads that contained CDR3. MiXCR was run by TCRdb on the 5' RACE reads, yielding one entry per CDR3 protein. The table includes roughly 1.4 million distinct CDR3 sequences, approximately 60% detected once. The CDR3 sequence is 15 residues long. V shed 0 bases and J shed 3 bases, with 8 bases lying between them. Germline lookup yields CDR1 SEHNR and CDR2 FQNEAQ (reference sequence). The chain joins TRBV7-9 to TRBJ1-4, with no clear D. This TCR was sampled from a man younger than 30 in good health. The source material was blood. The CDR3 sequence: CASSLARPPNEKLFF. The DNA for the CDR3 is TGTGCCAGCAGCTTAGCGAGGCCCCCTAATGAAAAACTGTTTTTT.